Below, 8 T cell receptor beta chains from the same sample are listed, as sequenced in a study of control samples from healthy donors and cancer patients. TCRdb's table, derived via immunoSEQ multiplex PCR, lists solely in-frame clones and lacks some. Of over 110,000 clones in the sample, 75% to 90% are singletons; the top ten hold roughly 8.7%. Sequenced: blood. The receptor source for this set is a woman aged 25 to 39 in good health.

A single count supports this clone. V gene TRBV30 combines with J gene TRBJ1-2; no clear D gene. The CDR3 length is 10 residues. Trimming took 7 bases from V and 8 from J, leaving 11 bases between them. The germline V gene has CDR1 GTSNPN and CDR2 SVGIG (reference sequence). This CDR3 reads CASRGNGYTF. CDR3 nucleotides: TGTGCCTCCCGCGGGAACGGCTACACCTTC.

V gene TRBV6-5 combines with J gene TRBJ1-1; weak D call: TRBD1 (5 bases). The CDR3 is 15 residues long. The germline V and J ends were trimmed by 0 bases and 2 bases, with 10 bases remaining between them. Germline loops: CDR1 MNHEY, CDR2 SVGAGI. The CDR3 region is CASSYSMGPNTEAFF. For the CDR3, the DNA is TGTGCCAGCAGTTACTCGATGGGGCCCAACACTGAAGCTTTCTTT.

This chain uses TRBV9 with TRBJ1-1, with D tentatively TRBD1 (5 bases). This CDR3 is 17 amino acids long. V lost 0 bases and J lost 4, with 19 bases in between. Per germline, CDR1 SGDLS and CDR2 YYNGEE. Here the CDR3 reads CASSVAFGAPGGTEAFF. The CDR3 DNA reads TGTGCCAGCAGCGTAGCCTTTGGTGCCCCCGGGGGCACTGAAGCTTTCTTT.

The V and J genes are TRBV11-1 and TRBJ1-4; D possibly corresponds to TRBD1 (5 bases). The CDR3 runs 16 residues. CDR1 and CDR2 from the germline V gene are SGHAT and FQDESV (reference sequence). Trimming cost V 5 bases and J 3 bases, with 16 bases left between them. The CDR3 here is CASSPDGGTPNEKLFF. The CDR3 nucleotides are TGTGCCAGCAGCCCAGACGGCGGGACCCCTAATGAAAAACTGTTTTTT.

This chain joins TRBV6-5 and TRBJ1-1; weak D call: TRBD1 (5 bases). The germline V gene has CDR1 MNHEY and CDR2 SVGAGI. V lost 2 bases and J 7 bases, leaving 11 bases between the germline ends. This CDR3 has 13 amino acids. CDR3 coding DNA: TGTGCCAGCAGTTACGCAAGAAGGGGTGAAGCTTTCTTT. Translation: CASSYARRGEAFF.

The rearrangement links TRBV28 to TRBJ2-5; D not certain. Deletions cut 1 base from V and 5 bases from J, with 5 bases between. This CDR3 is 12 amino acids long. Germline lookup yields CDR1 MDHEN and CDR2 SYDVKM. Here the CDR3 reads CASSLSVETQYF. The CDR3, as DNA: TGTGCCAGCAGTTTATCCGTGGAGACCCAGTACTTC.

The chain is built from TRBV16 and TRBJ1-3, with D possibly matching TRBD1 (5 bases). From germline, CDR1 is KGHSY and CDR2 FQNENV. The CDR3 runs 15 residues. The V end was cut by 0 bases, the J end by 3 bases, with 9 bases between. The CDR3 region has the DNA TGTGCCAGCAGCCAATCAGGAGGGGATGGAAACACCATATATTTT. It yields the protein CASSQSGGDGNTIYF.

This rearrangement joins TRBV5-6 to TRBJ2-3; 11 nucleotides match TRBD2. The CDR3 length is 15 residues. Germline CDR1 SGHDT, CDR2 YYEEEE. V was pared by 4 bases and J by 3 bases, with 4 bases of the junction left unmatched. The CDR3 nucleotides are TGTGCCAGCAGCCAACGGACTAGCGGGACAGATACGCAGTATTTT. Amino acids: CASSQRTSGTDTQYF.